What follows describes a single T cell receptor beta chain. MiXCR, applied by TCRdb to the 5' RACE reads, yields one record per CDR3 protein. The sample holds around 61,000 distinct CDR3 sequences, roughly 15% seen once. This sample stems from a study of early T cells in non-severe SARS-CoV-2 infection. The CDR3 is 14 amino acids. With 6 bases removed from V and 8 bases from J, the gap between germline ends came to 16 bases. Germline V lookup: CDR1 MNHEY, CDR2 SVGAGI. The sequence was obtained from an adult who was a healthcare worker with PCR-confirmed SARS-CoV-2 infection or an uninfected control (not recorded which). The material was whole blood, obtained at baseline. The V gene is TRBV6-5, the J gene TRBJ1-4, with D perhaps matching TRBD1 (6 bases). DNA for the CDR3: TGTGCCAGCAGCGGAACAGGGTCGTCGGAAAAACTGTTTTTT. Encoded protein: CASSGTGSSEKLFF.